This record covers a single T cell receptor beta chain. These data come from a study of technical replicates of blood from a handful of donors. Per the germline V gene, CDR1 is SGDLS and CDR2 is YYNGEE. Between the trimmed V and J ends, which lost 0 bases and 9 bases, there was a span of 13 bases. The length of the CDR3 is 14 residues. Repertoires were generated with immunoSEQ multiplex PCR, while TCRdb's copy carries only in-frame clones and drops some. The sample includes tens of thousands of clones, approximately 91% of them seen just once. This chain uses TRBV9 with TRBJ2-1; D uncertain. The sample taken for sequencing was T cells isolated from PBMCs. The receptor's source is a human donor in good health. Some clones in this sample may be carry-over from other donors' samples. CDR3 sequence: CASSVELVEGEQFF. Here the CDR3 DNA reads TGTGCCAGCAGCGTAGAGCTAGTGGAAGGTGAGCAGTTCTTC.